The 6 T cell receptor beta chains below all came from one sample that was sequenced in a study of cytomegalovirus exposure and HLA in healthy donors (dated by TCRdb to about 2017). Libraries came from the immunoSEQ multiplex PCR assay. A mixture of 60 forward primers for TCR Vbeta segments and 13 reverse primers for TCR Jbeta segments was used in the multiplex PCR. TCRdb re-hosts the immuneACCESS table, in-frame sequences only. Its copies lack some clones; in the studies checked, an unresolved V gene accounts for under half of them, and the cause for the rest is not known. The data table for this sample lists some 200,000 clones. Roughly 1.2% of the sample is held by the ten biggest clonotypes. Sequencing was performed on PBMCs. These receptors all come from a girl aged 2 to 9 in good health and CMV-seropositive.

This sequence joins TRBV2 and TRBJ2-2; 9 bases map to TRBD2. V dropped 8 bases and J dropped 6; count of bases not matched to a gene: 7. The germline V gene has CDR1 SNHLY and CDR2 FYNNEI. The CDR3 is made up of 14 amino acids. DNA for the CDR3: TGTGCCAGCTCTTGGACTAGCGTGGCCGGGGAGCTGTTTTTT. Translation gives CASSWTSVAGELFF.

V gene TRBV28 combines with J gene TRBJ2-7; 9 bases fit TRBD1. J was trimmed by 3 bases and V by 4 bases; bases with no gene match: 7. The CDR3 spans 15 residues. CDR1 and CDR2 (germline): MDHEN, SYDVKM. CDR3 sequence: CASSSPGQGDYEQYF. Written as DNA, the CDR3 is TGTGCCAGCAGTTCACCGGGACAGGGAGACTACGAGCAGTACTTC.

The chain links TRBV15 to TRBJ2-2; TRBD2 agrees at 16 bases. Germline trimming cut 5 bases from V and 4 bases from J; bases unmatched to any gene: 4. The CDR3 is 17 amino acids. The germline gives CDR1 LNHNV, CDR2 YYDKDF (reference sequence). The CDR3 bases are TGTGCCACCAGCCCAGGGACTAGCGGGAGGGCCACCGGGGAGCTGTTTTTT. Amino acids: CATSPGTSGRATGELFF.

The chain recombines TRBV7-6 with TRBJ1-1; no reliable D call. Germline CDR1 reads SGHVS; CDR2 reads FNYEAQ. Trimming took 1 base from V and 0 from J, leaving 9 bases between them. CDR3 length: 15 amino acids. This chain's CDR3 is CASSLDHSMNTEAFF. The DNA for the CDR3 is TGTGCCAGCAGCTTAGACCACAGCATGAACACTGAAGCTTTCTTT.

This rearrangement joins TRBV7-8 to TRBJ2-7; TRBD1 matches at 8 bases. Germline V gene data show CDR1 as SGHVS and CDR2 as FQNEAQ. The CDR3 covers 15 residues. V lost 1 base to trimming and J lost 6 bases; unmatched junction nucleotides: 8. This CDR3 is CASSLVREDRVEQYF. The DNA of the CDR3 is TGTGCCAGCAGCTTAGTAAGGGAGGACAGGGTCGAGCAGTACTTC. The full variable domain, in which reference TRBV7-8 and TRBJ2-7 provide the parts outside the CDR3, is GAGVSQSPRYKVAKRGQDVALRCDPISGHVSLFWYQQALGQGPEFLTYFQNEAQLDKSGLPSDRFFAERPEGSVSTLKIQRTQQEDSAVYLCASSLVREDRVEQYFGPGTRLTVT.

This chain links TRBV5-1 with TRBJ1-3; 9 positions agree with TRBD1. Trimming removed 0 bases from V and 2 bases from J; junction bases left unmatched: 3. The germline gives CDR1 SGHRS, CDR2 YFSETQ. CDR3 size: 16 residues. CDR3 DNA sequence: TGCGCCAGCAGCTTGGCCGGGACAGGGCCTGGAAACACCATATATTTT. Its protein product is CASSLAGTGPGNTIYF. The whole variable domain, remainder taken from reference TRBV5-1 and TRBJ1-3, is KAGVTQTPRYLIKTRGQQVTLSCSPISGHRSVSWYQQTPGQGLQFLFEYFSETQRNKGNFPGRFSGRQFSNSRSEMNVSTLELGDSALYLCASSLAGTGPGNTIYFGEGSWLTVV.